The 16 T cell receptor beta chains given below trace back to one sample, sequenced in a study of cytomegalovirus exposure and HLA in healthy donors. With 60 Vbeta and 13 Jbeta primers, the PCR was carried out. Here immunoSEQ multiplex PCR was the method, and the copy in TCRdb shows in-frame clones only, minus some. Recorded for this sample: about 87,000 clones. Material for sequencing was PBMCs. Receptors were obtained from a middle-aged man in good health and CMV-seropositive.

The genes are TRBV5-8 and TRBJ2-5; tentatively, D is TRBD2 (6 bases). Deletions cut 9 bases from V and 0 bases from J, with 12 bases between. CDR3 size: 13 residues. Germline V lookup: CDR1 SGHTS, CDR2 YDEGEE. The CDR3 loop is CATTKRDQETQYF. CDR3 nucleotide sequence: TGTGCCACCACAAAGCGGGACCAAGAGACCCAGTACTTC.

As for this clone: The identical CDR3 is also encoded by other nucleotide sequences in the sample. The chain recombines TRBV7-6 with TRBJ2-5, with D possibly being TRBD2 (5 bases). Trimming pared 3 bases from V and 1 base from J, leaving 12 bases between. The CDR3 spans 15 residues. CDR1 and CDR2 from the germline V gene are SGHVS and FNYEAQ. The CDR3 here is CASSFSGNPQETQYF. The CDR3 DNA is TGTGCCAGCAGCTTCTCGGGAAATCCCCAAGAGACCCAGTACTTC.

CDR3: CSVSSGYEQYF. The CDR3 DNA follows: TGCAGTGTTTCTAGTGGCTACGAGCAGTACTTC. The chain employs TRBV20-1 and TRBJ2-7; D is uncertain. Deletions cut 7 bases from V and 3 bases from J, with 10 bases between. CDR3 length equals 11 residues. Germline loops: CDR1 DFQATT, CDR2 SNEGSKA (reference sequence).

The chain employs TRBV7-9 and TRBJ1-1, with 8 bases lining up with TRBD1. There are 15 residues in the CDR3. The ends lost 5 bases at V and 5 bases at J; junction bases unmatched: 10. The germline CDR1 and CDR2 sequences are SEHNR and FQNEAQ (reference sequence). The DNA for the CDR3 is TGTGCCAGCAGCCCTCGACAGGGGTATCGGACTGAAGCTTTCTTT. Translated, it gives CASSPRQGYRTEAFF.

This rearrangement joins TRBV7-2 to TRBJ1-1; tentatively, D is TRBD1 (6 bases). Trimming shortened V by 0 bases and J by 3 bases, and 17 bases separated the two germline ends. This CDR3 contains 17 residues. CDR1 is SGHTA, CDR2 FQGNSA, per germline. CDR3 amino acids: CASSLALGRGADTEAFF. CDR3 DNA sequence: TGTGCCAGCAGCTTAGCGCTGGGTCGGGGGGCGGACACTGAAGCTTTCTTT.

The J gene is TRBJ1-2, the V gene TRBV2; the D is unclear. The CDR3 sequence is 13 residues long. Germline CDR1 and CDR2: SNHLY and FYNNEI. V lost 1 base, J lost 2 bases, and 5 bases lay in between. CDR3 DNA sequence: TGTGCCAGCAGTGAAGACATAAACTATGGCTACACCTTC. Translating it yields CASSEDINYGYTF.

The rearrangement uses TRBV14 and TRBJ2-2; 9 nucleotides align to TRBD2. The length of the CDR3 is 18 residues. Looked up from germline, CDR1 is SGHDN and CDR2 is FVKESK. V gave up 5 bases and J gave up 0 bases; unmatched junction bases: 10. DNA for the CDR3: TGTGCCAGCAGCGCAGGAGTAACTAGCGGGTCGAACACCGGGGAGCTGTTTTTT. This sequence encodes CASSAGVTSGSNTGELFF. The whole variable domain, filled in from reference TRBV14 and TRBJ2-2, reads EAGVTQFPSHSVIEKGQTVTLRCDPISGHDNLYWYRRVMGKEIKFLLHFVKESKQDESGMPNNRFLAERTGGTYSTLKVQPAELEDSGVYFCASSAGVTSGSNTGELFFGEGSRLTVL.

The chain recombines TRBV7-9 with TRBJ1-1; 7 nucleotides line up with TRBD1. Germline V gives CDR1 SEHNR, CDR2 FQNEAQ (reference sequence). The CDR3 is made up of 14 amino acids. V trimming: 3 bases; J trimming: 4 bases; junction bases outside the gene matches: 5. The CDR3 protein is CASSFDRASTEAFF. The CDR3 nucleotides read TGTGCCAGCAGCTTCGACAGGGCGAGCACTGAAGCTTTCTTT.

The rearrangement links TRBV13 to TRBJ2-7; a possible D gene is TRBD2 (6 bases). The CDR3 extends over 15 amino acids. In germline, CDR1 is PRHDT, CDR2 FYEKMQ (reference sequence). V dropped 3 bases and J dropped 0 bases, with 12 bases sitting between them. CDR3 loop: CASSFGGRSSYEQYF. The CDR3 DNA reads as TGTGCCAGCAGCTTTGGGGGGAGGAGCTCCTACGAGCAGTACTTC.

This sequence joins TRBV6-1 and TRBJ1-2; 9 bases agree with TRBD1. In germline, CDR1 is MNHNS, CDR2 SASEGT. Trimming removed 4 bases from V and 7 bases from J; junction bases left unmatched: 13. CDR3 length: 16 residues. The CDR3 loop is CASSAGTGSALGGYTF. In nucleotides, the CDR3 is TGTGCCAGCAGTGCCGGGACAGGGAGCGCATTGGGTGGCTACACCTTC.

The chain recombines TRBV5-4 with TRBJ2-7, with 10 nucleotides matching TRBD1. CDR3 size: 14 residues. CDR1 and CDR2 from the germline V gene are SGHNT and YYREEE (reference sequence). V was pared by 2 bases and J by 5 bases, with 4 bases of the junction left unmatched. The CDR3 spells CASSLGTGDNEQYF. The DNA of the CDR3 is TGTGCCAGCAGCTTAGGGACAGGGGACAACGAGCAGTACTTC.

This chain links TRBV7-2 with TRBJ2-7; 7 positions agree with TRBD2. Germline CDR1 reads SGHTA; CDR2 reads FQGNSA. V shed 3 bases and J 0 bases; nucleotides not matched to a gene: 5. The CDR3 is made up of 15 amino acids. CDR3 nucleotide sequence: TGTGCCAGCAGCTTTAAGGGCGGGAGCTCCTACGAGCAGTACTTC. Residues: CASSFKGGSSYEQYF. The full variable domain, its missing parts supplied by reference TRBV7-2 and TRBJ2-7, is GAGVSQSPSNKVTEKGKDVELRCDPISGHTALYWYRQSLGQGLEFLIYFQGNSAPDKSGLPSDRFSAERTGGSVSTLTIQRTQQEDSAVYLCASSFKGGSSYEQYFGPGTRLTVT.

The V and J genes are TRBV5-6 and TRBJ2-7; tentatively, D is TRBD2 (6 bases). Germline V CDR1 and CDR2: SGHDT, YYEEEE. The V and J ends lost 1 base and 6 bases respectively, with 14 bases between them. This CDR3 comprises 14 residues. The CDR3 coding sequence is TGTGCCAGCAGCTTGACTAGCTCGGTTGCCGAGCAGTACGTC. It specifies CASSLTSSVAEQYV.

The CDR3 spells CASTPGGGGFNTEAFF. The CDR3 nucleotides are TGTGCCAGCACCCCGGGGGGGGGAGGGTTTAACACTGAAGCTTTCTTT. This sequence joins TRBV11-2 and TRBJ1-1; D might be TRBD1 (5 bases). This CDR3 spans 16 amino acids. With 7 bases removed from V and 2 bases from J, the gap between germline ends came to 20 bases. Germline V gene sequence: CDR1 SGHAT, CDR2 FQNNGV.

The V and J genes are TRBV7-2 and TRBJ2-1; D possibly corresponds to TRBD2 (5 bases). Germline assignment: CDR1 SGHTA and CDR2 FQGNSA. CDR3 length: 11 amino acids. V lost 5 bases to trimming and J lost 8 bases, with 7 bases between them. The CDR3 coding sequence is TGTGCCAGCAGCCGCGGGTATGAGCAGTTCTTC. It codes for CASSRGYEQFF.

The chain joins TRBV5-1 to TRBJ1-1, with a possible D match to TRBD1 (5 bases). Trimming took 0 bases from V and 1 from J, leaving 13 bases between them. The V gene's germline CDR1 is SGHRS and CDR2 YFSETQ. This CDR3 contains 16 residues. The CDR3 DNA is TGCGCCAGCAGCTTGGCCCCAGATACAGGGAACACTGAAGCTTTCTTT. It specifies CASSLAPDTGNTEAFF.